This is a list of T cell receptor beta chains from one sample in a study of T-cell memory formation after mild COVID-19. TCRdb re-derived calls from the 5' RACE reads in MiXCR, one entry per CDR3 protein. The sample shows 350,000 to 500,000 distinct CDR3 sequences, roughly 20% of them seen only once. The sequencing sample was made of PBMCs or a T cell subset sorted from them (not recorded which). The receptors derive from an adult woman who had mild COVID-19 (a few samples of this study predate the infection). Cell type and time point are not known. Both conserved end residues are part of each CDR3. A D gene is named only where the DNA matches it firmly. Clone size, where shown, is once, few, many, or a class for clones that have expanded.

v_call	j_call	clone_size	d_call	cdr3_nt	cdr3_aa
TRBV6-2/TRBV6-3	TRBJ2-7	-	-	TGTGCCAGCAAACGCACAAGCGGCTCCTACGAGCAGTACTTC	CASKRTSGSYEQYF
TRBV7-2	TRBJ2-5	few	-	TGTGCCAGCAGCTCCGTTTCGGTCACGCTTTTGGAGACCCAGTACTTC	CASSSVSVTLLETQYF
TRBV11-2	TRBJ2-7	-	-	TGTGCCAGCAGCCCCAATCCGGGTGAGCAGTACTTC	CASSPNPGEQYF
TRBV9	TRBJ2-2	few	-	TGTGCCAGCAGCGTAGCCCCCGGGGAGGGGGAGCTGTTTTTT	CASSVAPGEGELFF
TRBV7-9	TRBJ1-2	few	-	TGTGCCAGCAGCTTAAGTATCACTCTCGGCTACACCTTC	CASSLSITLGYTF
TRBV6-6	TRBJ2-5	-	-	TGTGCCAGCAGTTACCCACAAGAGACACAGTACTTC	CASSYPQETQYF
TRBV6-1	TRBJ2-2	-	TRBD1	TGTGCCAGCAGTGCGGACAGGGGGCGCGGCACCGGGGAGCTGTTTTTT	CASSADRGRGTGELFF
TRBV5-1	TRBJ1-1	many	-	TGCGCCAGCAGCTTGGTGGCAAACTCGAACACTGAAGCTTTCTTT	CASSLVANSNTEAFF
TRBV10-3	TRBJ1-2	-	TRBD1	TGTGCCATCAGTCCTGACAGGGAATATGGCTACACCTTC	CAISPDREYGYTF
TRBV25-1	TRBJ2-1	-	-	TGTGCCAGCAGTGATGTAGGGGGAGCCGTCAATGAGCAGTTCTTC	CASSDVGGAVNEQFF
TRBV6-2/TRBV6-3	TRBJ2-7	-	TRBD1	TGTGCCAGCAGTTACTCTACGGGACAGGGGGACTACGAGCAGTACTTC	CASSYSTGQGDYEQYF
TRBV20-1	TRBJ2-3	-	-	TGCAGTGCTAGACTTGACACAGATACGCAGTATTTT	CSARLDTDTQYF
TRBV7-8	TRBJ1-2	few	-	TGTGCCAGCAGCCCCGCCGGTCCGGCTAACTATGGCTACACCTTC	CASSPAGPANYGYTF
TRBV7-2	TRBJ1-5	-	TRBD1	TGTGCCAGCAGCTTAGGGACAGGGCCGGGTCCCCAGCATTTT	CASSLGTGPGPQHF
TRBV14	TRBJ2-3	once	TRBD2	TGTGCCAGCAGCCCCCCCCAACGGACTAGCAGAGATACGCAGTATTTT	CASSPPQRTSRDTQYF
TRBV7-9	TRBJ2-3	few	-	TGTGCCAGCAGCCTTGTCGAGTCGAGTCGGTATTTT	CASSLVESSRYF
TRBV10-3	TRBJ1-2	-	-	TGTGCCATCAGATCGGACAGCTCAGGCTATGGCTACACCTTC	CAIRSDSSGYGYTF
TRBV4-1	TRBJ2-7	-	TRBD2	TGCGCCAGCAGCCACCCCGTTAGCGGGGGGTTTTACGAGCAGTACTTC	CASSHPVSGGFYEQYF